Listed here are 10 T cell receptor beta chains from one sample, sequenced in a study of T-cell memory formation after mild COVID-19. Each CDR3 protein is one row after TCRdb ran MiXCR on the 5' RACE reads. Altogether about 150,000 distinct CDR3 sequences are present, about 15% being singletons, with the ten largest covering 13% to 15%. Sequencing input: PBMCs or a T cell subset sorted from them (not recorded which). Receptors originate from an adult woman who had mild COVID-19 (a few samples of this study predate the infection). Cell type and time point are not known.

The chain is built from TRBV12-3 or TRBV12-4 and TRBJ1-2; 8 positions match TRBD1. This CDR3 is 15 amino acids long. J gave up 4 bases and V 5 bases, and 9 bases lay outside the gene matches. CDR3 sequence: CASSVQGAIGYGYTF. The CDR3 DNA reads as TGTGCCAGCAGTGTTCAGGGGGCAATCGGCTATGGCTACACCTTC.

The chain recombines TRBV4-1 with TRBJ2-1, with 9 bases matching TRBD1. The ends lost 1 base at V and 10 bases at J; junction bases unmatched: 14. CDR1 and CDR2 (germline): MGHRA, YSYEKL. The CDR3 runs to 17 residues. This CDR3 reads CASSQVRSGQGLNEQFF. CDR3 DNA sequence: TGCGCCAGCAGCCAAGTAAGATCGGGACAGGGCCTCAACGAGCAGTTCTTC.

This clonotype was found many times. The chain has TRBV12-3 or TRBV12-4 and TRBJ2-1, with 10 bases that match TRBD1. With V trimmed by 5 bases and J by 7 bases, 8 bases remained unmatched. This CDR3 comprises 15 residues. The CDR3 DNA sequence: TGTGCCAGCAGTCCGGGACAGGGGATCGGGAATGAGCAGTTCTTC. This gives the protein CASSPGQGIGNEQFF.

CDR3 residues: CSARARAGELFF. The CDR3 DNA follows: TGCAGTGCTAGAGCTAGAGCCGGGGAGCTGTTTTTT. The chain has TRBV20-1 and TRBJ2-2; D unresolved. The germline V gene has CDR1 DFQATT and CDR2 SNEGSKA (reference sequence). Trimming removed 1 base at V and 6 bases at J, with 6 bases between. The CDR3 extends over 12 amino acids.

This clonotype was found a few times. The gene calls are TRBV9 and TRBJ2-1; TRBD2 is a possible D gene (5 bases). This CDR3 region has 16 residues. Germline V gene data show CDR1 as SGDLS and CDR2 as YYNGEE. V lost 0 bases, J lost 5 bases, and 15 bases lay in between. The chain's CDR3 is CASSVGEGEGHNEQFF. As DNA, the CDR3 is TGTGCCAGCAGCGTAGGGGAAGGAGAGGGCCACAATGAGCAGTTCTTC.

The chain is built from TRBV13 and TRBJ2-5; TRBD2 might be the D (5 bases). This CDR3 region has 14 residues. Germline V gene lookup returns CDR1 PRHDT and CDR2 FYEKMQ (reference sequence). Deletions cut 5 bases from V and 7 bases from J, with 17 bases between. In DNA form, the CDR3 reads TGTGCCAGCAGCATATCAGGAGGCCGTGGGACCCAGTACTTC. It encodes CASSISGGRGTQYF. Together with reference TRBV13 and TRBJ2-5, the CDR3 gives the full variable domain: AAGVIQSPRHLIKEKRETATLKCYPIPRHDTVYWYQQGPGQDPQFLISFYEKMQSDKGSIPDRFSAQQFSDYHSELNMSSLELGDSALYFCASSISGGRGTQYFGPGTRLLVL.

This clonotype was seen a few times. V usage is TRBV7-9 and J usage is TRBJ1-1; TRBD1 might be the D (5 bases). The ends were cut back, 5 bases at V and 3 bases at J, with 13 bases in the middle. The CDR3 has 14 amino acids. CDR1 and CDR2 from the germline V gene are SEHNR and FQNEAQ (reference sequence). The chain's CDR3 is CASSQGSGDTEAFF. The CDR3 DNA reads TGTGCCAGCAGCCAGGGCTCAGGCGACACTGAAGCTTTCTTT.

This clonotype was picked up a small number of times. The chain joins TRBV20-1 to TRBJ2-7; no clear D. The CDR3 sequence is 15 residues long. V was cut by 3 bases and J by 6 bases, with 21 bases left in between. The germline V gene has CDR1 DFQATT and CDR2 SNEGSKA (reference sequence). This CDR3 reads CSARRLPRGLREQYF. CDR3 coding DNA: TGCAGTGCTAGGCGTCTCCCCAGAGGTCTACGCGAGCAGTACTTC.

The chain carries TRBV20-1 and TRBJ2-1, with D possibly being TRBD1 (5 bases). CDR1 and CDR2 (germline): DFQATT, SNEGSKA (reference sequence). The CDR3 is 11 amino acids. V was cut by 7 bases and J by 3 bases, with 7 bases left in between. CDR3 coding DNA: TGCAGTGTACAGGACTACAATGAGCAGTTCTTC. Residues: CSVQDYNEQFF.

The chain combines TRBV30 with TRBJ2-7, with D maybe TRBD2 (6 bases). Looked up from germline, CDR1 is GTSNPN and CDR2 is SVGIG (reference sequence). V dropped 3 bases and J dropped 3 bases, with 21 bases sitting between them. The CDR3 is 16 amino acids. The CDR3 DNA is TGTGCCTGGAGAGGGCGGGATTTCTCTGGGCGCTACGAGCAGTACTTC. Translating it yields CAWRGRDFSGRYEQYF.